This TCR beta chain was sequenced during a study of blood T cell repertoires in COVID-19. Original data processing: Cell counts per sample came from amplifying reference gene primers. Repertoires were generated with immunoSEQ multiplex PCR, while TCRdb's copy carries only in-frame clones and drops some. That table furnishes V, J and clone size, whereas the DNA furnished D and trimming. The table has 200,000 or so clones, 88% seen once. V lost 6 bases to trimming and J lost 5 bases, with 16 bases between them. The CDR3 consists of 15 residues. Germline V CDR1 and CDR2: MNHEY, SMNVEV (reference sequence).

The specimen sequenced was peripheral blood. The TCR sequence derives from an older woman with acute or convalescent COVID-19. The J gene is TRBJ2-2, the V gene TRBV27; a possible D gene is TRBD1 (6 bases). This CDR3 is CASSPQGLVTGELFF. The CDR3 DNA follows: TGTGCCAGCAGCCCTCAGGGGTTGGTGACCGGGGAGCTGTTTTTT.